This T cell receptor beta chain came from a study of T cells in Graves' hyperthyroidism and ophthalmopathy. Study as a whole: Blood was drawn when the patient was first diagnosed and still untreated.

Overall study results and limits: Stable hyperthyroidism and ophthalmopathy were separated using 13 V-J signatures.

This clonotype has at least ten counts. The target antigen is unknown. Exclusion of patients followed from uncontrolled infection, other autoimmune disease, pregnancy or lactation. RNA transcripts gave rise to amplified TCR beta CDR3 regions. The primer set for the first-round RT-PCR of the TCR CDR3 was HTBI. TCRdb recomputed calls from the multiplex PCR reads with MiXCR, one row per CDR3 protein. This table holds about 400,000 distinct CDR3 sequences, less than 15% found once. Per germline, CDR1 MDHEN and CDR2 SYDVKM. V lost 1 base and J lost 8; bases outside the gene matches: 8. The CDR3 consists of 16 residues.

The receptor was derived from a woman under 30 with Graves' hyperthyroidism. Material: blood. The rearrangement joins TRBV28 to TRBJ2-1; the match to TRBD2 covers 10 bases. CDR3 in DNA: TGTGCCAGCAGTTTATCCCCTAGCGGGAGTCGTTATGAGCAGTTCTTC. It encodes CASSLSPSGSRYEQFF.